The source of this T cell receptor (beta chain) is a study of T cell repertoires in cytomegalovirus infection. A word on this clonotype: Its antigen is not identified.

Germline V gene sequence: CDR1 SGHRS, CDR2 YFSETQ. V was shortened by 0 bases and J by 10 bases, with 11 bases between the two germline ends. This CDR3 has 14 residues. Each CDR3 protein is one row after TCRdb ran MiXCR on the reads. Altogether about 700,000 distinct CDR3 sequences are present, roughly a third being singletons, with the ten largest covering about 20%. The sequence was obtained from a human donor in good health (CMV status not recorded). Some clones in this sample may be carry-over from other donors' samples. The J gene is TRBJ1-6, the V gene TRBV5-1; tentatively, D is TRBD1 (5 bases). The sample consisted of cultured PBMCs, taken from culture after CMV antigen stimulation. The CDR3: CASSLVREQSPLHF. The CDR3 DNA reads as TGCGCCAGCAGCTTGGTCAGGGAACAGTCACCCCTCCACTTT.